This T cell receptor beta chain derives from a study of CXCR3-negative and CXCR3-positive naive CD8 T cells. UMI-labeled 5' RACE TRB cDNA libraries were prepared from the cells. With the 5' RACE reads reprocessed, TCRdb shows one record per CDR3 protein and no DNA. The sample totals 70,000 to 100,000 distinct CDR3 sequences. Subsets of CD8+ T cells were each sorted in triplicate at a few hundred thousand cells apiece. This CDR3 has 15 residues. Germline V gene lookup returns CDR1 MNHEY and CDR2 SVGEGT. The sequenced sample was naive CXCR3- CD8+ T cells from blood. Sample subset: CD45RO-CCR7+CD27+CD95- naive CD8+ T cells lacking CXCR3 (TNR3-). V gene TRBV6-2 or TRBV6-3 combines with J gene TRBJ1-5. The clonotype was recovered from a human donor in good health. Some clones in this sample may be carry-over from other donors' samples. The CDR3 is CASSYSIGGYQPQHF.